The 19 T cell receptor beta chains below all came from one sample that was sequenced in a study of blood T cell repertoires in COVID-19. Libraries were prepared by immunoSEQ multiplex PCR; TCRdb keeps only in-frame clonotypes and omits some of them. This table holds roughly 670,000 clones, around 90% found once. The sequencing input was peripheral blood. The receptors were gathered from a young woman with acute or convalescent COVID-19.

The CDR3 reads CASSLQGGTNTGELFF. CDR3 bases: TGTGCCAGCAGCTTGCAGGGGGGAACGAACACCGGGGAGCTGTTTTTT. The chain uses TRBV7-9 and TRBJ2-2; possibly TRBD1 for D (7 bases). The CDR3 runs 16 residues. V dropped 3 bases and J dropped 0 bases, with 11 bases sitting between them. CDR1 SEHNR and CDR2 FQNEAQ come from the germline V gene (reference sequence).

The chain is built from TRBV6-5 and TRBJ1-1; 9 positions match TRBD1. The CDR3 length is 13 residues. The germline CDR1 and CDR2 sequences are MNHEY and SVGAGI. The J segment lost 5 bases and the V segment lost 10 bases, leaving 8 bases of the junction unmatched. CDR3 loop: CAMHGDRVTEAFF. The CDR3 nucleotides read TGTGCCATGCACGGGGACAGGGTAACTGAAGCTTTCTTT.

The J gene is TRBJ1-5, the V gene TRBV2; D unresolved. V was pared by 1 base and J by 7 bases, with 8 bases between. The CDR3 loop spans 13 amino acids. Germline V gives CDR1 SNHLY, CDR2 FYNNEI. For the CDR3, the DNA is TGTGCCAGCAGTGAAGACCGGCGGCAGCCCCAGCATTTT. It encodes CASSEDRRQPQHF.

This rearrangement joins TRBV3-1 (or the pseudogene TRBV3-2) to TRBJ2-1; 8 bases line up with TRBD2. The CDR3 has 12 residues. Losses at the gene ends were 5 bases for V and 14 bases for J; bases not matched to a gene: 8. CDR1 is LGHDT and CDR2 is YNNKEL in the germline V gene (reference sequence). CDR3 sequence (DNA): TGTGCCAGCAGCAATCCCCGGGGGGGTAAGTTCTTC. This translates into CASSNPRGGKFF.

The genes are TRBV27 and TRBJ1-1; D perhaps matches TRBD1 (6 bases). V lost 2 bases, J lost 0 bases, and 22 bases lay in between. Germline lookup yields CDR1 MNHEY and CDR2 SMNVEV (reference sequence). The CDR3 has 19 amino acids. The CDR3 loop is CASSLGMTRGGKMNTEAFF. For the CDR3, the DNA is TGTGCCAGCAGTTTAGGGATGACCAGAGGGGGTAAGATGAACACTGAAGCTTTCTTT.

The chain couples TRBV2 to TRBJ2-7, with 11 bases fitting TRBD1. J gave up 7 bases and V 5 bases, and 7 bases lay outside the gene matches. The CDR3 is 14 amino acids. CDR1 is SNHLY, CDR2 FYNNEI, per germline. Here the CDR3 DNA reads TGTGCCAGCAGTCGCGGACAGGGGGCTCGGGAGCAGTACTTC. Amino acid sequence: CASSRGQGAREQYF.

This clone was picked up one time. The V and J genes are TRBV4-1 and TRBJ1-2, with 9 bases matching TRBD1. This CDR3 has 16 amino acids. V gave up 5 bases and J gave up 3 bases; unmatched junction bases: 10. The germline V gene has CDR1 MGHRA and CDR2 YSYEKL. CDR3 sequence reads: CASSSLTGGFHYGYTF. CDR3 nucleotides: TGCGCCAGCAGCTCCCTAACAGGGGGCTTTCACTATGGCTACACCTTC.

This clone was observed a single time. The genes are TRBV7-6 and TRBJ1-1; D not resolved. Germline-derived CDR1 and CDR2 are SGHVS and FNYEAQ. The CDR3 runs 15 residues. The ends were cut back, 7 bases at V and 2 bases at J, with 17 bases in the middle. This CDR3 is CASTIAGYRNTEAFF. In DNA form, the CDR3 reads TGTGCCAGCACCATTGCTGGGTACAGAAACACTGAAGCTTTCTTT.

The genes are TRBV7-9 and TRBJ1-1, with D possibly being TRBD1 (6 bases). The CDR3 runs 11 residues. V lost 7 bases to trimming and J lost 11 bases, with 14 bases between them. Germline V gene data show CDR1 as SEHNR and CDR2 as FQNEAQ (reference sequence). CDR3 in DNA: TGTGCCAGCATGGGTGATAGGGGGGCTTTCTTT. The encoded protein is CASMGDRGAFF. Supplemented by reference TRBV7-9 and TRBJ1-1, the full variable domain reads DTGVSQNPRHKITKRGQNVTFRCDPISEHNRLYWYRQTLGQGPEFLTYFQNEAQLEKSRLLSDRFSAERPKGSFSTLEIQRTEQGDSAMYLCASMGDRGAFFGQGTRLTVV.

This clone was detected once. The CDR3 here is CSAVTGYEQYF. The DNA of the CDR3 is TGCAGTGCTGTTACAGGGTACGAGCAGTACTTC. This chain joins TRBV20-1 and TRBJ2-7, with D perhaps matching TRBD1 (6 bases). The CDR3 spans 11 residues. Deletions cut 5 bases from V and 4 bases from J, with 9 bases between. The germline V gene encodes CDR1 DFQATT and CDR2 SNEGSKA (reference sequence).

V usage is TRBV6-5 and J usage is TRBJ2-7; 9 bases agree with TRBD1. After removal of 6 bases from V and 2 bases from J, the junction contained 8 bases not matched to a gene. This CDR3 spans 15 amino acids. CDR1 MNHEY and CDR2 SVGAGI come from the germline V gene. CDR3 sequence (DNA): TGTGCCAGCAGCCCGGACAGGGGCCAGGCCTACGAGCAGTACTTC. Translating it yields CASSPDRGQAYEQYF.

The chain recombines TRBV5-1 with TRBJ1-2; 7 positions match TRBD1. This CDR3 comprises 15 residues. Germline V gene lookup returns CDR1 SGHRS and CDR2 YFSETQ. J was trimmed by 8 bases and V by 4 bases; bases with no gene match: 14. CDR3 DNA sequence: TGCGCCAGCAGCCCGACCTCCACAGGGGTGGAGGGCTACACCTTC. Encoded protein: CASSPTSTGVEGYTF.

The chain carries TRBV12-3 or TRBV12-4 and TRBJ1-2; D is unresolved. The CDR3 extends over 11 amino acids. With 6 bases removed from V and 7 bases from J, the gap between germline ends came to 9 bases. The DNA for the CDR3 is TGTGCCAGCAGGAGCGAATTTGGCTACACCTTC. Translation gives CASRSEFGYTF.

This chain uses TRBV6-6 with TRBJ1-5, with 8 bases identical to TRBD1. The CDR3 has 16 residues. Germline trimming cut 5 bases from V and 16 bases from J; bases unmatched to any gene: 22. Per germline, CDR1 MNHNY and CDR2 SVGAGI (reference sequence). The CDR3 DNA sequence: TGTGCCAGCAGTAGGAAGGGGGGACAGGACATCAGCGCTAGTCATTTT. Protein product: CASSRKGGQDISASHF.

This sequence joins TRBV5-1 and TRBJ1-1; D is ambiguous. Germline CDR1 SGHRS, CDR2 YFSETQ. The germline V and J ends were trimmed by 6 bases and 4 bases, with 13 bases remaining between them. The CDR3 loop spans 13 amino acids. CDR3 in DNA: TGCGCCAGCACACGGGGTGAGGGCACTGAAGCTTTCTTT. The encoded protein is CASTRGEGTEAFF.

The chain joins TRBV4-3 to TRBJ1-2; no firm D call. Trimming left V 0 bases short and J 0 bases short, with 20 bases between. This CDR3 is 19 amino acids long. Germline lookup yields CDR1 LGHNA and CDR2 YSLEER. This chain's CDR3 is CASSQDHGGGRPANYGYTF. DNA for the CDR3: TGCGCCAGCAGCCAAGATCATGGCGGAGGACGCCCGGCTAACTATGGCTACACCTTC.

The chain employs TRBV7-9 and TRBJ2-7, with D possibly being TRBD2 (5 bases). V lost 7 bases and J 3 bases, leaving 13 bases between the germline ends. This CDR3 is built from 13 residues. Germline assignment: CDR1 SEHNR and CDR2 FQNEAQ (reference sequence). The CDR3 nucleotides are TGTGCCAGCACCATTGTGGGGAGCTACGAGCAGTACTTC. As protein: CASTIVGSYEQYF.

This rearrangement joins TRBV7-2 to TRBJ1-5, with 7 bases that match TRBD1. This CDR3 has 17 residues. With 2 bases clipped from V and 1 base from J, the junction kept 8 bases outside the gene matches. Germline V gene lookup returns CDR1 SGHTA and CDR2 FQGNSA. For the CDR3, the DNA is TGTGCCAGCAGCTTACTAGTAGACAGGGACAGCAATCAGCCCCAGCATTTT. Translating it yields CASSLLVDRDSNQPQHF.

The CDR3 loop reads CASSVEASGGSYNEQFF. The CDR3 nucleotides are TGTGCCAGCAGCGTAGAGGCTAGCGGGGGCTCCTACAATGAGCAGTTCTTC. This chain connects TRBV9 to TRBJ2-1; 10 bases align to TRBD2. Per germline, CDR1 SGDLS and CDR2 YYNGEE. V gave up 0 bases and J gave up 0 bases; unmatched junction bases: 3. The CDR3 has 17 residues.